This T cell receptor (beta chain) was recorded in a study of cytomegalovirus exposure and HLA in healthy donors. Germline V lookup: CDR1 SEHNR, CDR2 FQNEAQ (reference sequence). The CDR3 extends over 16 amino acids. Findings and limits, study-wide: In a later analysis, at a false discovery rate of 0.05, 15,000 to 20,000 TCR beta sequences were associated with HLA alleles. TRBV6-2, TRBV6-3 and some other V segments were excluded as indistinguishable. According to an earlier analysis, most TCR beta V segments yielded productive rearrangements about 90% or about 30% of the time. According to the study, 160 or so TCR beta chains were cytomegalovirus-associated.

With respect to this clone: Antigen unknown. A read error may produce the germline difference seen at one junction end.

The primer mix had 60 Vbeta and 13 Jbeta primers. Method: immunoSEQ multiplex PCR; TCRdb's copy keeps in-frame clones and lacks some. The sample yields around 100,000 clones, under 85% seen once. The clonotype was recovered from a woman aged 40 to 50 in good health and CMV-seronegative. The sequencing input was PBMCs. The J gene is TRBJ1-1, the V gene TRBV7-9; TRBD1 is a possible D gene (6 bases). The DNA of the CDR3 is TGTTCCAGCAGCTCCCCCCCGGGGGGGCAGGACACTGAAGCTTTCTTT. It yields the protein CSSSSPPGGQDTEAFF. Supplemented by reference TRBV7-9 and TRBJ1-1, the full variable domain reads DTGVSQNPRHKITKRGQNVTFRCDPISEHNRLYWYRQTLGQGPEFLTYFQNEAQLEKSRLLSDRFSAERPKGSFSTLEIQRTEQGDSAMYLCSSSSPPGGQDTEAFFGQGTRLTVV.